One TCR beta chain is described in this entry. The antigen is not known. This record belongs to a study of blood T cells in healthy people across ages. Germline CDR1 reads DFQATT; CDR2 reads SNEGSKA (reference sequence). This CDR3 has 15 amino acids. Trimming took off 2 bases at V and 1 base at J, with 14 bases between the two ends. Broader study findings: Long-lived donors carried more naive CD4+ cells and greater diversity than aged donors. Per-million-T-cell TCR beta diversity fell roughly linearly with age. The unsorted PBMCs prevented any conclusive comparison of naive versus antigen-experienced cells.

Alongside a J-beta primer mix, a sample-barcoded 5' primer served in a second PCR lasting about 6 to 11 cycles. MiXCR, run by TCRdb on the 5' RACE reads, gives a single entry per CDR3 protein. The profile shows around 1.1 million distinct CDR3 sequences, roughly two fifths of them singletons. Sequenced input: blood. V is TRBV20-1 and J is TRBJ1-1; D remains unclear. The clonotype was recovered from a man younger than 30 in good health. The CDR3 DNA follows: TGCAGTGCTAGACCTGCCGCGGTTGCGAACACTGAAGCTTTCTTT. Its protein product is CSARPAAVANTEAFF.